The 22 T cell receptor beta chains below were found in one sample sequenced in a study of blood T cell repertoires in COVID-19 (dated by TCRdb to 2019 to 2021). Library preparation was by the immunoSEQ multiplex PCR assay. The immuneACCESS repertoire file appears here via TCRdb, limited to in-frame rearrangements. These files lack a portion of the clones; in checked studies, under half of the deficit traces to unresolved V genes, and the cause of the others is not known. The sample table contains under 300,000 clones; only one count was recorded for approximately 83% of them. About 2% of the sample rests with the top ten. The sample taken for sequencing was peripheral blood. These receptors originate from a man aged 25 to 40 who had recovered from COVID-19.

The gene calls are TRBV15 and TRBJ1-4; no clear D gene. V was clipped by 5 bases and J by 8 bases, with 15 bases between them. Germline CDR1 is LNHNV and CDR2 is YYDKDF (reference sequence). The CDR3 spans 14 residues. The CDR3 region is CATSAVGFWEKLFF. As DNA, the CDR3 is TGTGCCACCAGCGCGGTGGGTTTTTGGGAAAAACTGTTTTTT.

The rearrangement uses TRBV11-2 and TRBJ1-1; D is possibly TRBD1 (5 bases). V gave up 5 bases and J gave up 4 bases, with 17 bases separating them. CDR1 SGHAT and CDR2 FQNNGV come from the germline V gene. The CDR3 is 15 residues long. DNA for the CDR3: TGTGCCAGCAGCCTTTCCGGGGGAGGGGTCACTGAAGCTTTCTTT. Translating gives CASSLSGGGVTEAFF. Supplemented by reference TRBV11-2 and TRBJ1-1, the full variable domain reads EAGVAQSPRYKIIEKRQSVAFWCNPISGHATLYWYQQILGQGPKLLIQFQNNGVVDDSQLPKDRFSAERLKGVDSTLKIQPAKLEDSAVYLCASSLSGGGVTEAFFGQGTRLTVV.

The V and J genes are TRBV5-5 and TRBJ1-2, with TRBD1 as a possible D gene (5 bases). The CDR3 contains 17 residues. V lost 0 bases and J lost 7, with 22 bases in between. CDR1 SGHKS and CDR2 YYEKEE come from the germline V gene (reference sequence). The CDR3 reads CASSLGLLDRGRLGYTF. The CDR3 DNA follows: TGTGCCAGCAGCTTGGGTTTATTGGATAGGGGCCGCCTTGGCTACACCTTC.

The rearrangement links TRBV19 to TRBJ1-2; 7 bases are a match to TRBD1. With V trimmed by 5 bases and J by 2 bases, 2 bases remained unmatched. Germline CDR1 and CDR2: LNHDA and SQIVND (reference sequence). The CDR3 totals 13 residues. The CDR3 loop reads CASSVRGNYGYTF. The CDR3 nucleotides are TGTGCCAGTAGTGTCAGGGGGAACTATGGCTACACCTTC.

The chain uses TRBV7-3 and TRBJ2-1, with TRBD2 identical over 7 bases. The length of the CDR3 is 16 residues. J gave up 2 bases and V 2 bases, and 6 bases lay outside the gene matches. Germline assignment: CDR1 SGHTA and CDR2 FQGTGA. In DNA form, the CDR3 reads TGTGCCAGCAGCTTATACGGCGGGGGAACCTACAATGAGCAGTTCTTC. Its protein is CASSLYGGGTYNEQFF. The entire variable domain, with the rest obtained from reference TRBV7-3 and TRBJ2-1, is as follows: GAGVSQTPSNKVTEKGKYVELRCDPISGHTALYWYRQSLGQGPEFLIYFQGTGAADDSGLPNDRFFAVRPEGSVSTLKIQRTERGDSAVYLCASSLYGGGTYNEQFFGPGTRLTVL.

This clone was counted only a few times. This chain links TRBV9 with TRBJ2-7; a weak D match, TRBD2 (5 bases). V lost 0 bases, J lost 2 bases, and 9 bases lay in between. CDR3 size: 14 residues. CDR1 SGDLS and CDR2 YYNGEE come from the germline V gene. This chain's CDR3 is CASSVGAAPYEQYV. CDR3 bases: TGTGCCAGCAGCGTAGGAGCGGCCCCCTACGAGCAGTACGTC.

The chain has TRBV3-1 (or the pseudogene TRBV3-2) and TRBJ1-5; maybe TRBD1 (5 bases). V lost 0 bases and J lost 10, with 13 bases in between. CDR1 is LGHDT and CDR2 is YNNKEL in the germline V gene (reference sequence). The CDR3 runs 14 residues. The CDR3 region is CASSQEDRGPPQHF. CDR3 in DNA: TGTGCCAGCAGCCAAGAGGATAGGGGTCCACCCCAGCATTTT.

The chain is built from TRBV27 and TRBJ2-2, with TRBD1 identical over 11 bases. The CDR3 is 14 residues long. Trimming cost V 5 bases and J 6 bases; bases outside gene matches: 2. The germline CDR1 and CDR2 sequences are MNHEY and SMNVEV (reference sequence). DNA of the CDR3: TGTGCCAGCAGTCCGGGACAGGGGGCCGGGGAGCTGTTTTTT. It is translated as CASSPGQGAGELFF.

The gene calls are TRBV10-3 and TRBJ2-1; TRBD1 matches 9 bases. V was clipped by 2 bases and J by 9 bases; unmatched bases: 11. Germline V gene data show CDR1 as ENHRY and CDR2 as SYGVKD. The CDR3 consists of 16 residues. Here the CDR3 reads CAISEVRTGASSEQFF. The CDR3 DNA reads TGTGCCATCAGTGAGGTCCGGACAGGGGCGTCGAGTGAGCAGTTCTTC.

This chain connects TRBV18 to TRBJ2-1; possible D gene TRBD2, 5 bases. The CDR3 spans 17 residues. From germline, CDR1 is KGHSH and CDR2 LQKENI. Trimming shortened V by 3 bases and J by 0 bases, and 15 bases separated the two germline ends. The CDR3 here is CASSPASGVSSYNEQFF. CDR3 bases: TGTGCCAGCTCACCCGCATCCGGGGTAAGCTCCTACAATGAGCAGTTCTTC.

This clone was observed a single time. The rearrangement links TRBV21-1 to TRBJ1-5. TRBV21-1 is a known pseudogene. The CDR3 runs to 16 residues. The CDR3 nucleotides are TGTGCCAGCAGCAAATGGGGCGGGGATAGAGGTCAGCCCCAGCATTTT. It yields the protein CASSKWGGDRGQPQHF.

The V call is TRBV4-1, the J call TRBJ2-1; tentative D call: TRBD2 (6 bases). Germline V gene lookup returns CDR1 MGHRA and CDR2 YSYEKL. The CDR3 consists of 16 residues. The V and J ends lost 4 bases and 0 bases respectively, with 13 bases between them. CDR3 DNA: TGCGCCAGCAGCCCGATTCGGGGGAGCTCCTACAATGAGCAGTTCTTC. This sequence encodes CASSPIRGSSYNEQFF.

This chain uses TRBV6-5 with TRBJ1-6; the D gene is possibly TRBD1 (6 bases). Trimming pared 10 bases from V and 2 bases from J, leaving 12 bases between. The germline gives CDR1 MNHEY, CDR2 SVGAGI. The CDR3 length is 14 residues. In nucleotides, the CDR3 is TGTGCCACTTCGACAGGTCCCTATAATTCACCCCTCCACTTT. Translated: CATSTGPYNSPLHF.

V usage is TRBV18 and J usage is TRBJ2-3; 8 bases fit TRBD2. This CDR3 is built from 14 residues. Germline V gene sequence: CDR1 KGHSH, CDR2 LQKENI. Germline trimming cut 3 bases from V and 6 bases from J; bases unmatched to any gene: 5. The CDR3 region is CASSPGLVVDTQYF. For the CDR3, the DNA is TGTGCCAGCTCACCGGGACTAGTTGTGGATACGCAGTATTTT.

This chain's CDR3 is CASSSGTGGSYEQYV. In DNA, the CDR3 is TGTGCCAGCTCCTCCGGGACAGGGGGCTCCTACGAGCAGTACGTC. V and J are TRBV18 and TRBJ2-7; 11 nucleotides match TRBD1. This CDR3 is built from 15 residues. The V and J ends lost 6 bases and 0 bases, in that order; junction bases with no gene match: 4. Germline V lookup: CDR1 KGHSH, CDR2 LQKENI.

The V and J genes are TRBV19 and TRBJ2-5; perhaps TRBD2 as D (7 bases). Trimming shortened V by 1 base and J by 2 bases, and 11 bases separated the two germline ends. This CDR3 contains 15 residues. Germline V gene lookup returns CDR1 LNHDA and CDR2 SQIVND (reference sequence). The CDR3 loop is CASSIVRGAQETQYF. The DNA of the CDR3 is TGTGCCAGTAGTATAGTACGGGGGGCGCAAGAGACCCAGTACTTC.

V usage is TRBV30 and J usage is TRBJ1-6, with TRBD1 matching 9 bases. This CDR3 comprises 17 residues. CDR1 and CDR2 from the germline V gene are GTSNPN and SVGIG (reference sequence). V gave up 2 bases and J gave up 0 bases; unmatched junction bases: 5. CDR3 in DNA: TGTGCCTGGAGTTCCGGGACAGGGAGCTCCTATAATTCACCCCTCCACTTT. Protein product: CAWSSGTGSSYNSPLHF.

The chain recombines TRBV7-9 with TRBJ2-2; possibly TRBD2 for D (5 bases). The germline gives CDR1 SEHNR, CDR2 FQNEAQ (reference sequence). CDR3 size: 16 residues. Trimming pared 5 bases from V and 5 bases from J, leaving 18 bases between. The CDR3 here is CASSPSYGRETGELFF. CDR3 DNA sequence: TGTGCCAGCAGCCCTAGCTACGGAAGGGAAACCGGGGAGCTGTTTTTT.

Only a few counts were recorded for this clone. The genes are TRBV7-2 and TRBJ1-2; D is perhaps TRBD1 (5 bases). The CDR3 has 13 residues. The germline CDR1 and CDR2 sequences are SGHTA and FQGNSA. The germline V and J ends were trimmed by 3 bases and 7 bases, with 12 bases remaining between them. The CDR3 spells CASSFGGRSGYTF. The CDR3 DNA reads TGTGCCAGCAGCTTCGGGGGGAGGTCTGGCTACACCTTC. Combining the CDR3 with reference TRBV7-2 and TRBJ1-2 gives the whole variable domain GAGVSQSPSNKVTEKGKDVELRCDPISGHTALYWYRQSLGQGLEFLIYFQGNSAPDKSGLPSDRFSAERTGGSVSTLTIQRTQQEDSAVYLCASSFGGRSGYTFGSGTRLTVV.

V gene TRBV27 combines with J gene TRBJ1-1; D not resolved. Germline CDR1 MNHEY, CDR2 SMNVEV (reference sequence). The CDR3 is 14 amino acids. Trimming removed 4 bases from V and 4 bases from J, with 13 bases in between. The CDR3, as DNA: TGTGCCAGCAGTTCCGAGTGGCAGGTCACTGAAGCTTTCTTT. Its protein is CASSSEWQVTEAFF.

The chain recombines TRBV28 with TRBJ2-5, with a weak D call TRBD2 (7 bases). The V and J ends lost 1 base and 1 base respectively, with 10 bases between them. Germline lookup yields CDR1 MDHEN and CDR2 SYDVKM. The CDR3 covers 15 residues. CDR3 protein: CASSLSAGAQETQYF. CDR3 DNA sequence: TGTGCCAGCAGTTTATCCGCGGGGGCCCAAGAGACCCAGTACTTC.

The chain has TRBV27 and TRBJ1-1; D is possibly TRBD1 (6 bases). The V end was cut by 7 bases, the J end by 3 bases, with 18 bases between. There are 15 residues in the CDR3. Germline V gives CDR1 MNHEY, CDR2 SMNVEV (reference sequence). The CDR3, as DNA: TGTGCCAGCACCGAAACGGGGGGGCTAGACACTGAAGCTTTCTTT. This sequence encodes CASTETGGLDTEAFF.